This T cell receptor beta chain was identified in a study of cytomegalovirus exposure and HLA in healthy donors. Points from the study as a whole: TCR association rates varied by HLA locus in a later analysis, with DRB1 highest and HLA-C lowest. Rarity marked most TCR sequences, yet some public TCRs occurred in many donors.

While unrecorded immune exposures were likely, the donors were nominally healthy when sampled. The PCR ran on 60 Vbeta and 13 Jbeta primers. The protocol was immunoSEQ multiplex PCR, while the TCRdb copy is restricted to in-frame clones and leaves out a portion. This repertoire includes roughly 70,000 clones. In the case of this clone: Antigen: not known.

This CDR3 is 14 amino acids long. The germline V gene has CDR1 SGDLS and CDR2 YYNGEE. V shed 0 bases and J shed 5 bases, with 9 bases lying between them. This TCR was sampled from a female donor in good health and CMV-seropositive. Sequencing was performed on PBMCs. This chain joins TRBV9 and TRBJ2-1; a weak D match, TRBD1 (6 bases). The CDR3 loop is CASSVEGQNNEQFF. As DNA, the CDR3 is TGTGCCAGCAGCGTAGAAGGACAGAACAATGAGCAGTTCTTC.